This is a list of T cell receptor beta chains from one sample in a study of OX40 agonist ivuxolimab in advanced cancers. The protocol was immunoSEQ multiplex PCR, while the TCRdb copy is restricted to in-frame clones and leaves out a portion. The data show approximately 30,000 clones, 81% seen once. Here the sequenced sample was CD4+ or CD8+ T cells sorted from blood, taken in a trial of the OX40 agonist ivuxolimab. The receptor set was obtained from an adult with an advanced solid tumor such as melanoma, head and neck, liver or kidney cancer. CDR3s include the opening cysteine and the closing phenylalanine or tryptophan. A D gene is named only where the DNA matches it firmly. Clone size is given for some rows only: seen once, a few or many times, or a class if the clone is expanded.

D	V	size	J	DNA	CDR3
NA	TRBV28	NA	TRBJ1-1	TGTGCCAGCAGTCTGTCTGCCGGGGTCACTGAAGCTTTCTTT	CASSLSAGVTEAFF
TRBD1	TRBV27	once	TRBJ1-4	TGTGCCAGCAGTTCACCGGGACAGGGTTTTGGAAAACTGTTTTTT	CASSSPGQGFGKLFF
NA	TRBV2	few	TRBJ1-5	TGTGCCAGCAGCGGGACGGGCAATCAGCCCCAGCATTTT	CASSGTGNQPQHF
TRBD1	TRBV5-4	NA	TRBJ1-3	TGTGCCAGCAGCCGCCAGGGGGCTGGAAACACCATATATTTT	CASSRQGAGNTIYF
NA	TRBV18	NA	TRBJ2-7	TGTGCCAGCTCACCACCGGTCAACTCCTACGAGCAGTACTTC	CASSPPVNSYEQYF
TRBD2	TRBV19	NA	TRBJ2-1	TGTGCCAGTAATCCGGGACTAGGAAGGAATGAGCAGTTCTTC	CASNPGLGRNEQFF
TRBD1	TRBV2	NA	TRBJ1-6	TGTGCCAGCAGTGTTGCGACAGGGCATTCACCCCTCCACTTT	CASSVATGHSPLHF
TRBD2	TRBV19	NA	TRBJ2-1	TGTGCCAGTATGCGTGGGCTAGCGGGAGTCAATGAGCAGTTCTTC	CASMRGLAGVNEQFF
NA	TRBV29-1	NA	TRBJ1-2	TGCAGCGTTGAGCAGGGACCCAACTATGGCTACACCTTC	CSVEQGPNYGYTF
NA	TRBV5-1	NA	TRBJ2-6	TGCGCCAGCAGCTTGGCCTCTGGGGCCAACGTCCTGACTTTC	CASSLASGANVLTF
TRBD1	TRBV18	NA	TRBJ1-2	TGTGCCAGCTCACCAGGGACAGGGGGGTTGAACTATGGCTACACCTTC	CASSPGTGGLNYGYTF
NA	TRBV6-6	NA	TRBJ1-5	TGTGCCAGCAGTTACAGAAAGGTGGATGATCAGCCCCAGCATTTT	CASSYRKVDDQPQHF
TRBD1	TRBV13	NA	TRBJ2-7	TGTGCCAGCAGCCCCTCCCGTGGACAGGGCCTCTACGAGCAGTACTTC	CASSPSRGQGLYEQYF
NA	TRBV18	NA	TRBJ2-7	TGTGCCAGCTCACCGAAACGAACAGGGCGGGTCATCTACGAGCAGTACTTC	CASSPKRTGRVIYEQYF
NA	TRBV2	NA	TRBJ2-7	TGTGCCAGCAGAGGCACGGGGTCCTACGAGCAGTACTTC	CASRGTGSYEQYF
NA	TRBV20-1	NA	TRBJ1-2	TGCAGTGCTAGAATCTTCTATGGCTACACCTTC	CSARIFYGYTF
NA	TRBV13	NA	TRBJ2-1	TGTGCCAGCACCCGACCCGAGGAGGGTGAGCAGTTCTTC	CASTRPEEGEQFF
NA	TRBV9	NA	TRBJ1-3	TGTGCCAGCAGCGTAGCTTCCCACTCTGGAAACACCATATATTTT	CASSVASHSGNTIYF
NA	TRBV5-1	NA	TRBJ1-3	TGCGCCAGCAGCCCCGGCGGGGTTGGAAACACCATATATTTT	CASSPGGVGNTIYF
NA	TRBV5-1	NA	TRBJ2-3	TGCGCCAGCAGCGACCGGACAGATGCAGATACGCAGTATTTT	CASSDRTDADTQYF